These T cell receptor beta chains were read from a single sample in a study of cytomegalovirus exposure and HLA in healthy donors. Using immunoSEQ multiplex PCR, the repertoire was profiled, and TCRdb retains in-frame clones only, with some absent. The sample carries approximately 190,000 clones, about 85% recorded once. The specimen sequenced was PBMCs. Receptor source: a man aged 50 or older in good health and CMV-seronegative. The CDR3 runs from the conserved cysteine through the conserved F or W. D genes are given only for firm matches. The listing skips clone size in some rows; elsewhere it reads once, few, many or a size class.

d_gene: TRBD2
abundance: -
j_gene: TRBJ2-2
v_gene: TRBV27
CDR3aa: CASSFVGGETGELFF
CDR3nt: TGTGCCAGCAGTTTTGTCGGGGGGGAGACCGGGGAGCTGTTTTTT

d_gene: -
abundance: -
j_gene: TRBJ1-6
v_gene: TRBV28
CDR3aa: CASSFLGATYNSPLHF
CDR3nt: TGTGCCAGCAGTTTCCTTGGGGCCACATATAATTCACCCCTCCACTTT

d_gene: TRBD1
abundance: -
j_gene: TRBJ2-7
v_gene: TRBV6-4
CDR3aa: CASWGTGTGEHEQYF
CDR3nt: TGTGCCAGCTGGGGGACCGGGACAGGGGAACACGAGCAGTACTTC

d_gene: -
abundance: -
j_gene: TRBJ1-2
v_gene: TRBV4-1
CDR3aa: CASSQGGGYTF
CDR3nt: TGCGCCAGCAGCCAAGGAGGTGGCTACACCTTC

d_gene: TRBD1
abundance: -
j_gene: TRBJ1-6
v_gene: TRBV6-5
CDR3aa: CASSYTQGQGARALHF
CDR3nt: TGTGCCAGCAGTTACACACAGGGACAGGGGGCCAGGGCCCTCCACTTT

d_gene: -
abundance: -
j_gene: TRBJ2-7
v_gene: TRBV7-9
CDR3aa: CASSPMAGLSYEQYF
CDR3nt: TGTGCCAGCAGCCCGATGGCAGGGCTCTCCTACGAGCAGTACTTC

d_gene: -
abundance: few
j_gene: TRBJ2-7
v_gene: TRBV5-1
CDR3aa: CASSFAAGIAYEQYF
CDR3nt: TGCGCCAGCAGCTTCGCGGCAGGGATCGCCTACGAGCAGTACTTC

d_gene: -
abundance: -
j_gene: TRBJ2-5
v_gene: TRBV6-5
CDR3aa: CASSYSKGRQGTQYF
CDR3nt: TGTGCCAGCAGTTACTCAAAGGGGAGGCAAGGAACCCAGTACTTC

d_gene: TRBD1
abundance: -
j_gene: TRBJ2-2
v_gene: TRBV10-2
CDR3aa: CASSEIGTENGELFF
CDR3nt: TGCGCCAGCAGTGAGATAGGGACAGAGAATGGGGAGCTGTTTTTT

d_gene: -
abundance: -
j_gene: TRBJ2-7
v_gene: TRBV7-9
CDR3aa: CSSSLDGRYSYEQYF
CDR3nt: TGTTCCAGCAGCCTCGACGGGAGATACTCCTACGAGCAGTACTTC

d_gene: -
abundance: -
j_gene: TRBJ2-6
v_gene: TRBV10-3
CDR3aa: CAISESRVGSAASGANVLTF
CDR3nt: TGTGCCATCAGTGAGTCGAGGGTAGGGAGCGCTGCTTCTGGGGCCAACGTCCTGACTTTC

d_gene: -
abundance: -
j_gene: TRBJ2-2
v_gene: TRBV5-1
CDR3aa: CASSLAAGGELFF
CDR3nt: TGCGCCAGCAGCTTGGCTGCGGGCGGGGAGCTGTTTTTT

d_gene: -
abundance: -
j_gene: TRBJ2-7
v_gene: TRBV2
CDR3aa: CASSPRTTYLGYEQYF
CDR3nt: TGTGCCAGCAGCCCCAGGACTACTTACCTAGGGTACGAGCAGTACTTC

d_gene: -
abundance: -
j_gene: TRBJ2-3
v_gene: TRBV10-2
CDR3aa: CASRGDLGGDTQYF
CDR3nt: TGCGCCAGCAGAGGGGACCTCGGAGGGGATACGCAGTATTTT

d_gene: TRBD1
abundance: -
j_gene: TRBJ1-1
v_gene: TRBV6-5
CDR3aa: CARGTGVNTEAFF
CDR3nt: TGTGCCAGGGGGACAGGAGTTAACACTGAAGCTTTCTTT

d_gene: -
abundance: -
j_gene: TRBJ1-2
v_gene: TRBV7-2
CDR3aa: CASSPTGREGGYTF
CDR3nt: TGTGCCAGCAGCCCGACCGGCCGGGAGGGGGGCTACACCTTC

d_gene: TRBD1
abundance: -
j_gene: TRBJ2-1
v_gene: TRBV11-3
CDR3aa: CASSLGGQGRYNEQFF
CDR3nt: TGTGCCAGCAGCTTAGGGGGACAGGGACGGTACAATGAGCAGTTCTTC

d_gene: -
abundance: -
j_gene: TRBJ2-7
v_gene: TRBV29-1
CDR3aa: CSALQTGTSYEQYF
CDR3nt: TGCAGCGCCCTTCAGACGGGAACCTCCTACGAGCAGTACTTC

d_gene: -
abundance: -
j_gene: TRBJ1-1
v_gene: TRBV5-1
CDR3aa: CASSLVVNTEAFF
CDR3nt: TGCGCCAGCAGCTTGGTAGTTAACACTGAAGCTTTCTTT

d_gene: -
abundance: few
j_gene: TRBJ1-2
v_gene: TRBV7-2
CDR3aa: CASSLDGLTGGYTF
CDR3nt: TGTGCCAGCAGCTTAGATGGTCTGACGGGTGGCTACACCTTC

d_gene: TRBD1
abundance: -
j_gene: TRBJ1-6
v_gene: TRBV10-3
CDR3aa: CAISGDREVGSPLHF
CDR3nt: TGTGCCATCAGTGGGGACAGGGAGGTTGGGTCACCCCTCCACTTT

d_gene: TRBD2
abundance: -
j_gene: TRBJ2-1
v_gene: TRBV2
CDR3aa: CASGSGAVSEQFF
CDR3nt: TGTGCCAGCGGGAGCGGGGCCGTGAGTGAGCAGTTCTTC

d_gene: TRBD1
abundance: -
j_gene: TRBJ1-2
v_gene: TRBV2
CDR3aa: CASRGGTGGAYGYTF
CDR3nt: TGTGCCAGCAGGGGGGGGACAGGGGGAGCCTATGGCTACACCTTC

d_gene: TRBD1
abundance: -
j_gene: TRBJ1-2
v_gene: TRBV19
CDR3aa: CASAADRDLRVGYTF
CDR3nt: TGTGCCAGTGCTGCGGACAGGGACCTTAGGGTTGGCTACACCTTC

d_gene: TRBD1
abundance: -
j_gene: TRBJ2-7
v_gene: TRBV5-6
CDR3aa: CASSTGQGRFTGEQYF
CDR3nt: TGTGCCAGCAGCACCGGACAGGGGCGTTTCACTGGCGAGCAGTACTTC

d_gene: -
abundance: -
j_gene: TRBJ2-7
v_gene: TRBV4-3
CDR3aa: CASSQDEGGYEQYF
CDR3nt: TGCGCCAGCAGCCAAGATGAGGGCGGCTACGAGCAGTACTTC

d_gene: -
abundance: -
j_gene: TRBJ2-3
v_gene: TRBV6-6
CDR3aa: CASTRQFSTDTQYF
CDR3nt: TGTGCCAGCACTCGACAGTTTAGCACAGATACGCAGTATTTT

d_gene: TRBD1
abundance: -
j_gene: TRBJ1-1
v_gene: TRBV6-5
CDR3aa: CASSYSTGASTEAFF
CDR3nt: TGTGCCAGCAGTTACTCTACAGGGGCGAGCACTGAAGCTTTCTTT

d_gene: TRBD1
abundance: -
j_gene: TRBJ1-4
v_gene: TRBV7-9
CDR3aa: CASSYSAGGSEKLFF
CDR3nt: TGTGCCAGCAGCTACTCGGCAGGGGGTTCTGAAAAACTGTTTTTT

d_gene: -
abundance: -
j_gene: TRBJ1-4
v_gene: TRBV30
CDR3aa: CAWSVTVTGKLFF
CDR3nt: TGTGCCTGGAGTGTAACCGTGACAGGAAAACTGTTTTTT

d_gene: TRBD1
abundance: -
j_gene: TRBJ1-1
v_gene: TRBV6-6
CDR3aa: CASTRDRDTEAFF
CDR3nt: TGTGCCAGCACCCGGGACAGGGACACTGAAGCTTTCTTT

d_gene: TRBD2
abundance: -
j_gene: TRBJ2-5
v_gene: TRBV5-4
CDR3aa: CASSYPGGSTETQYF
CDR3nt: TGTGCCAGCAGCTATCCCGGGGGGAGTACGGAGACCCAGTACTTC

d_gene: TRBD1
abundance: -
j_gene: TRBJ2-7
v_gene: TRBV18
CDR3aa: CASSPWTGRNEQYF
CDR3nt: TGTGCCAGCTCACCTTGGACAGGGAGAAACGAGCAGTACTTC

d_gene: -
abundance: -
j_gene: TRBJ2-7
v_gene: TRBV2
CDR3aa: CASSGGRGIEQYF
CDR3nt: TGTGCCAGCAGTGGAGGACGGGGGATTGAGCAGTACTTC

d_gene: TRBD1
abundance: -
j_gene: TRBJ2-2
v_gene: TRBV11-2
CDR3aa: CASSLGTGGSGELFF
CDR3nt: TGTGCCAGCAGCTTAGGTACAGGGGGCTCCGGGGAGCTGTTTTTT

d_gene: -
abundance: -
j_gene: TRBJ2-7
v_gene: TRBV5-4
CDR3aa: CASSLALGQRYEQYF
CDR3nt: TGTGCCAGCAGCTTGGCCTTGGGACAACGCTACGAGCAGTACTTC

d_gene: -
abundance: -
j_gene: TRBJ1-2
v_gene: TRBV7-3
CDR3aa: CASSLTPLDYGYTF
CDR3nt: TGTGCCAGCAGCTTAACCCCCCTTGACTATGGCTACACCTTC

d_gene: -
abundance: -
j_gene: TRBJ2-1
v_gene: TRBV9
CDR3aa: CASSARDSYYNEQFF
CDR3nt: TGTGCCAGCAGCGCTCGGGACTCTTACTACAATGAGCAGTTCTTC

d_gene: -
abundance: -
j_gene: TRBJ2-1
v_gene: TRBV30
CDR3aa: CAWSNTWAGSLRGNEQFF
CDR3nt: TGTGCCTGGAGTAATACGTGGGCAGGATCCCTGAGGGGGAATGAGCAGTTCTTC

d_gene: -
abundance: once
j_gene: TRBJ2-7
v_gene: TRBV9
CDR3aa: CASSLSSVFDEQYF
CDR3nt: TGTGCCAGCAGCTTGTCTAGCGTTTTCGACGAGCAGTACTTC

d_gene: TRBD1
abundance: -
j_gene: TRBJ1-4
v_gene: TRBV5-1
CDR3aa: CASSSRGPTNEKLFF
CDR3nt: TGCGCCAGCAGCTCCAGGGGGCCCACTAATGAAAAACTGTTTTTT

d_gene: -
abundance: once
j_gene: TRBJ2-4
v_gene: TRBV2
CDR3aa: CASSWEVKNIQYF
CDR3nt: TGTGCCAGCAGTTGGGAGGTCAAAAACATTCAGTACTTC

d_gene: -
abundance: -
j_gene: TRBJ1-1
v_gene: TRBV7-2
CDR3aa: CASSLQGPDTEAFF
CDR3nt: TGTGCCAGCAGCTTACAGGGGCCGGACACTGAAGCTTTCTTT

d_gene: -
abundance: -
j_gene: TRBJ1-2
v_gene: TRBV7-9
CDR3aa: CASSLGETVYGYTF
CDR3nt: TGTGCCAGCAGCTTAGGCGAAACAGTCTATGGCTACACCTTC

d_gene: -
abundance: -
j_gene: TRBJ2-1
v_gene: TRBV4-3
CDR3aa: CASSQEGLPMNEQFF
CDR3nt: TGCGCCAGCAGCCAAGAGGGACTTCCAATGAATGAGCAGTTCTTC

d_gene: -
abundance: few
j_gene: TRBJ1-6
v_gene: TRBV6-4
CDR3aa: CASSLDSGSPLHF
CDR3nt: TGTGCCAGCAGCCTCGACTCGGGTTCACCCCTCCACTTT